Presented here are 28 T cell receptor beta chains from one specimen sequenced in a study of blood T cell repertoires in COVID-19. TCRdb keeps only in-frame clones here, not all; method: immunoSEQ multiplex PCR. The table shows 200,000 to 250,000 clones, with over 75% occurring only once. The sequencing input was peripheral blood. The receptors here all came from a woman aged 70 to 79 with COVID-19, enrolled during active disease.

The CDR3 nucleotides read TGTGCCAGCAGAGCGGGGACAGGATTCTATGGCTACACCTTC. Its translation: CASRAGTGFYGYTF. The chain has TRBV28 and TRBJ1-2; 8 bases fit TRBD1. The V and J ends lost 6 bases and 4 bases, in that order; junction bases with no gene match: 7. The CDR3 spans 14 residues. The germline gives CDR1 MDHEN, CDR2 SYDVKM.

This chain joins TRBV2 and TRBJ2-3; D is unclear. In germline, CDR1 is SNHLY, CDR2 FYNNEI. The CDR3 sequence is 15 residues long. Trimming took 3 bases from V and 2 from J, leaving 12 bases between them. The CDR3 here is CASSDQLTITDTQYF. The CDR3 DNA reads as TGTGCCAGCAGTGACCAACTAACAATCACAGATACGCAGTATTTT.

The chain has TRBV12-3 or TRBV12-4 and TRBJ1-1; unclear D gene. This CDR3 has 13 residues. The V gene lost 5 bases and the J gene lost 0 bases, with 7 bases spanning the gap. The CDR3 bases are TGTGCCAGCAGTCCGGGAATGAACACTGAAGCTTTCTTT. Its protein is CASSPGMNTEAFF.

V usage is TRBV2 and J usage is TRBJ1-1, with D perhaps TRBD1 (6 bases). The CDR3 is 12 amino acids. The germline V and J ends were trimmed by 6 bases and 1 base, with 6 bases remaining between them. Germline values: CDR1 SNHLY, CDR2 FYNNEI. Written as DNA, the CDR3 is TGTGCCAGCAGACAGGGGAACACTGAAGCTTTCTTT. This encodes CASRQGNTEAFF. Drawing the rest from reference TRBV2 and TRBJ1-1, the complete variable domain is EPEVTQTPSHQVTQMGQEVILRCVPISNHLYFYWYRQILGQKVEFLVSFYNNEISEKSEIFDDQFSVERPDGSNFTLKIRSTKLEDSAMYFCASRQGNTEAFFGQGTRLTVV.

About this clone itself: The same CDR3 is also encoded by other DNA sequences in this sample. The rearrangement links TRBV19 to TRBJ1-3; TRBD1 matches 7 bases. The CDR3 extends over 15 amino acids. V dropped 5 bases and J dropped 0; count of bases not matched to a gene: 4. CDR1 LNHDA and CDR2 SQIVND come from the germline V gene (reference sequence). CDR3 residues: CASSPQGDSGNTIYF. CDR3 nucleotides: TGTGCCAGTAGTCCCCAGGGGGACTCTGGAAACACCATATATTTT.

The V call is TRBV29-1, the J call TRBJ1-1; D ambiguous. Trimming stripped 7 bases from V and 1 base from J, with 13 bases between. Germline CDR1 is SQVTM and CDR2 is ANQGSEA. This CDR3 comprises 13 residues. The CDR3 here is CSAKVSRNTEAFF. The CDR3 DNA reads TGCAGCGCGAAAGTGTCGCGGAACACTGAAGCTTTCTTT.

This clone was counted a single time. The CDR3 coding sequence is TGTGCCAGTAGTTCGCTCCGGGACAGGAACACCGGGGAGCTGTTTTTT. The encoded protein is CASSSLRDRNTGELFF. This chain uses TRBV19 with TRBJ2-2; TRBD1 matches 7 bases. Germline assignment: CDR1 LNHDA and CDR2 SQIVND (reference sequence). Trimming at V came to 5 bases and at J to 1 base, leaving 7 bases not matched to a gene. The CDR3 covers 16 residues.

The CDR3 DNA reads as TGTGCCAGCAGCCCCATGAGACAGGGGGCGAGGATGAACACTGAAGCTTTCTTT. Amino acid sequence: CASSPMRQGARMNTEAFF. This chain links TRBV7-9 with TRBJ1-1; TRBD1 agrees at 10 bases. Germline V lookup: CDR1 SEHNR, CDR2 FQNEAQ (reference sequence). The CDR3 length is 18 residues. V trimming: 5 bases; J trimming: 0 bases; junction bases outside the gene matches: 12.

The V call is TRBV7-9, the J call TRBJ2-3; 9 bases fit TRBD2. The CDR3 is made up of 16 amino acids. V gave up 5 bases and J gave up 4 bases; unmatched junction bases: 10. Germline V CDR1 and CDR2: SEHNR, FQNEAQ (reference sequence). The CDR3 coding sequence is TGTGCCAGCAGCCTACAATTAGCGGGAGAGGCAGATACGCAGTATTTT. Its translation is CASSLQLAGEADTQYF.

The chain joins TRBV11-3 to TRBJ1-4; 7 nucleotides line up with TRBD1. In germline, CDR1 is SGHNT, CDR2 YENEEA. There are 15 residues in the CDR3. V was clipped by 3 bases and J by 3 bases; unmatched bases: 4. DNA for the CDR3: TGTGCCAGCAGCTTTTCCGGGACAGCTAATGAAAAACTGTTTTTT. Translating it yields CASSFSGTANEKLFF. Full variable domain (outside the CDR3, taken from reference TRBV11-3 and TRBJ1-4): EAGVVQSPRYKIIEKKQPVAFWCNPISGHNTLYWYLQNLGQGPELLIRYENEEAVDDSQLPKDRFSAERLKGVDSTLKIQPAELGDSAVYLCASSFSGTANEKLFFGSGTQLSVL.

The gene calls are TRBV14 and TRBJ1-6, with D hard to call. CDR3 size: 14 residues. V lost 2 bases and J 6 bases, leaving 8 bases between the germline ends. Germline loops: CDR1 SGHDN, CDR2 FVKESK. The CDR3 spells CASSQRRSNSPLHF. The CDR3 bases are TGTGCCAGCAGCCAACGACGGAGTAATTCACCCCTCCACTTT. Based on the CDR3 plus reference TRBV14 and TRBJ1-6, the full variable domain is EAGVTQFPSHSVIEKGQTVTLRCDPISGHDNLYWYRRVMGKEIKFLLHFVKESKQDESGMPNNRFLAERTGGTYSTLKVQPAELEDSGVYFCASSQRRSNSPLHFGNGTRLTVT.

This chain connects TRBV6-1 to TRBJ1-5; 9 nucleotides line up with TRBD1. This CDR3 spans 15 amino acids. V dropped 1 base and J dropped 6; count of bases not matched to a gene: 4. Per germline, CDR1 MNHNS and CDR2 SASEGT. The CDR3 loop is CASSEGTGEVQPQHF. As DNA, the CDR3 is TGTGCCAGCAGTGAAGGGACAGGGGAGGTTCAGCCCCAGCATTTT.

V and J are TRBV6-1 and TRBJ1-6, with 8 bases identical to TRBD1. The germline CDR1 and CDR2 sequences are MNHNS and SASEGT. V lost 2 bases to trimming and J lost 5 bases; unmatched junction nucleotides: 5. The CDR3 sequence is 16 residues long. The CDR3 reads CASSERTGQNNSPLHF. CDR3 bases: TGTGCCAGCAGTGAAAGGACAGGGCAGAATAATTCACCCCTCCACTTT.

This clone has only one observation. Here the CDR3 reads CASSPGQLSNYGYTF. The DNA for the CDR3 is TGTGCCAGCAGCCCAGGACAGCTTTCTAACTATGGCTACACCTTC. The V gene is TRBV11-3, the J gene TRBJ1-2; tentative D call: TRBD1 (6 bases). Germline values: CDR1 SGHNT, CDR2 YENEEA. The CDR3 consists of 15 residues. Trimming pared 5 bases from V and 0 bases from J, leaving 13 bases between.

This sequence joins TRBV11-2 and TRBJ1-1; D is perhaps TRBD1 (6 bases). Germline-derived CDR1 and CDR2 are SGHAT and FQNNGV. The CDR3 runs to 12 residues. Trimming removed 5 bases at V and 7 bases at J, with 11 bases between. CDR3 bases: TGTGCCAGCAGCGGTCCGACAGGTGAAGCTTTCTTT. Translated: CASSGPTGEAFF.

J is TRBJ1-1 and V is TRBV18; D is ambiguous. Trimming took 3 bases from V and 8 from J, leaving 16 bases between them. Germline loops: CDR1 KGHSH, CDR2 LQKENI. CDR3 size: 14 residues. This CDR3 is CASSPESLGREAFF. CDR3 coding DNA: TGTGCCAGCTCACCGGAATCTCTGGGCAGGGAAGCTTTCTTT. Drawing the rest from reference TRBV18 and TRBJ1-1, the complete variable domain is NAGVMQNPRHLVRRRGQEARLRCSPMKGHSHVYWYRQLPEEGLKFMVYLQKENIIDESGMPKERFSAEFPKEGPSILRIQQVVRGDSAAYFCASSPESLGREAFFGQGTRLTVV.

The chain uses TRBV4-2 and TRBJ1-1; D gene uncertain. This CDR3 is 18 amino acids long. Per germline, CDR1 LGHNA and CDR2 YNFKEQ. Trimming took off 4 bases at V and 1 base at J, with 22 bases between the two ends. The DNA of the CDR3 is TGTGCCAGCAGCCCCCGGGTAGGAGGGTCGAGGGAGAACACTGAAGCTTTCTTT. This encodes CASSPRVGGSRENTEAFF.

This rearrangement joins TRBV6-5 to TRBJ2-1; 12 bases fit TRBD2. Germline-derived CDR1 and CDR2 are MNHEY and SVGAGI. The CDR3 consists of 16 residues. J lost 6 bases, V lost 4 bases, and 7 bases had no gene match. CDR3 amino acids: CASSSTGLAGSNEQFF. The CDR3 bases are TGTGCCAGCAGTTCTACGGGACTAGCGGGCTCCAATGAGCAGTTCTTC.

The CDR3 loop reads CASRWTEKSYGYTF. For the CDR3, the DNA is TGTGCCAGCCGATGGACAGAGAAAAGCTATGGCTACACCTTC. The chain joins TRBV6-1 to TRBJ1-2; maybe TRBD1 (6 bases). CDR3 length: 14 residues. Trimming shortened V by 8 bases and J by 4 bases, and 17 bases separated the two germline ends. Germline assignment: CDR1 MNHNS and CDR2 SASEGT.

This clone was observed once. The V call is TRBV5-4, the J call TRBJ2-3; TRBD2 aligns across 9 bases. Per germline, CDR1 SGHNT and CDR2 YYREEE (reference sequence). The CDR3 is 17 residues long. After removal of 1 base from V and 6 bases from J, the junction contained 12 bases not matched to a gene. The DNA for the CDR3 is TGTGCCAGCAGCTTGTTCTCGGTCGGCGGGGGGGTGGATACGCAGTATTTT. Its translation: CASSLFSVGGGVDTQYF.

In nucleotides, the CDR3 is TGTGCCAGCAGCCTTGACTCATTCCCCCCCACAGATACGCAGTATTTT. It codes for CASSLDSFPPTDTQYF. The chain joins TRBV7-2 to TRBJ2-3; the D is unclear. The V gene's germline CDR1 is SGHTA and CDR2 FQGNSA. V was trimmed by 5 bases and J by 2 bases, leaving 17 bases between them. The CDR3 has 16 amino acids.

The chain carries TRBV2 and TRBJ2-2; 10 positions match TRBD2. CDR3 length equals 15 residues. With 1 base clipped from V and 5 bases from J, the junction kept 1 base outside the gene matches. Looked up from germline, CDR1 is SNHLY and CDR2 is FYNNEI. In nucleotides, the CDR3 is TGTGCCAGCAGTGAAGTAGCGGGGGGAACCGGGGAGCTGTTTTTT. This sequence encodes CASSEVAGGTGELFF.

This chain links TRBV5-6 with TRBJ1-5; 7 nucleotides align to TRBD1. The CDR3 has 13 amino acids. Germline V lookup: CDR1 SGHDT, CDR2 YYEEEE. Unmatched junction bases numbered 5, after V lost 3 bases and J lost 8 bases. The CDR3 protein is CASSSDREEPQHF. The CDR3 bases are TGTGCCAGCAGCTCAGACAGGGAGGAGCCCCAGCATTTT. The variable domain in full, with the rest retrieved from reference TRBV5-6 and TRBJ1-5, is DAGVTQSPTHLIKTRGQQVTLRCSPKSGHDTVSWYQQALGQGPQFIFQYYEEEERQRGNFPDRFSGHQFPNYSSELNVNALLLGDSALYLCASSSDREEPQHFGDGTRLSIL.

The chain is built from TRBV11-3 and TRBJ1-2; D is uncertain. This CDR3 is built from 13 residues. The V and J ends lost 2 bases and 6 bases respectively, with 10 bases between them. Germline values: CDR1 SGHNT, CDR2 YENEEA. CDR3 bases: TGTGCCAGCAGCTTACAAACGACACATGGCTACACCTTC. It translates to CASSLQTTHGYTF. Complete variable domain (other parts from reference TRBV11-3 and TRBJ1-2): EAGVVQSPRYKIIEKKQPVAFWCNPISGHNTLYWYLQNLGQGPELLIRYENEEAVDDSQLPKDRFSAERLKGVDSTLKIQPAELGDSAVYLCASSLQTTHGYTFGSGTRLTVV.

The chain links TRBV4-1 to TRBJ1-2, with 10 bases fitting TRBD1. The V gene's germline CDR1 is MGHRA and CDR2 YSYEKL. CDR3 length: 15 residues. The V segment lost 1 base and the J segment 9 bases; nucleotides outside the gene matches: 8. The CDR3, as DNA: TGCGCCAGCAGCCAAGTCGAGGGGACAGGGGAGAGCTACACCTTC. Translating it yields CASSQVEGTGESYTF.

The chain links TRBV4-2 to TRBJ2-1, with 9 bases fitting TRBD2. The CDR3 consists of 15 residues. The germline V gene has CDR1 LGHNA and CDR2 YNFKEQ. Trimming cost V 1 base and J 8 bases; bases outside gene matches: 6. The CDR3 DNA reads as TGTGCCAGCAGCCAAGTTCGACTAGCGGTCGATGAGCAGTTCTTC. Translation: CASSQVRLAVDEQFF.

The gene calls are TRBV12-5 and TRBJ1-1; weak D call: TRBD1 (5 bases). CDR1 LGHNT and CDR2 FRNRAP come from the germline V gene. V was shortened by 2 bases and J by 5 bases, with 12 bases between the two germline ends. The CDR3 is made up of 14 amino acids. CDR3 sequence (DNA): TGTGCTAGTGGTTTGCCGACGGGGGGAACTGAAGCTTTCTTT. The encoded protein is CASGLPTGGTEAFF.

The CDR3 bases are TGTGCCAGCAGCTTATCGGTAAGAGAGGCGGCTTTCTTT. Translated: CASSLSVREAAFF. This chain connects TRBV7-2 to TRBJ1-1; D call uncertain. CDR1 and CDR2 from the germline V gene are SGHTA and FQGNSA. V lost 2 bases, J lost 11 bases, and 15 bases lay in between. This CDR3 spans 13 amino acids.